These 29 T cell receptor beta chains came from one sample sequenced in a study of blood T cell repertoires in COVID-19. TCRdb's copy holds only in-frame clones and misses some; the assay was immunoSEQ multiplex PCR. The sample consists of around 150,000 clones, about 85% of them appearing once. What was sequenced was peripheral blood. Receptors originate from a human donor with acute or convalescent COVID-19. The donor label of this sample is uncertain.

Comments on this clone: In the same sample, other DNA sequences code for this CDR3. The chain recombines TRBV5-1 with TRBJ2-3; TRBD2 might be the D (7 bases). Per germline, CDR1 SGHRS and CDR2 YFSETQ. V lost 1 base, J lost 0 bases, and 12 bases lay in between. There are 16 residues in the CDR3. CDR3 nucleotides: TGCGCCAGCAGCTTGTGGGGGCGGGGGAGCACAGATACGCAGTATTTT. It is translated as CASSLWGRGSTDTQYF.

This clone was picked up one time. The chain employs TRBV20-1 and TRBJ1-1; D unresolved. Looked up from germline, CDR1 is DFQATT and CDR2 is SNEGSKA (reference sequence). Trimming cost V 1 base and J 3 bases, with 3 bases left between them. The CDR3 sequence is 11 residues long. The CDR3 region is CSARAYTEAFF. DNA of the CDR3: TGCAGTGCTAGAGCATACACTGAAGCTTTCTTT.

This chain links TRBV18 with TRBJ2-2; D is undetermined. CDR1 and CDR2 from the germline V gene are KGHSH and LQKENI. The CDR3 consists of 14 residues. Trimming stripped 3 bases from V and 1 base from J, with 6 bases between. Here the CDR3 reads CASSPSGNTGELFF. For the CDR3, the DNA is TGTGCCAGCTCACCCTCGGGGAACACCGGGGAGCTGTTTTTT. Full variable domain (remainder filled in from reference TRBV18 and TRBJ2-2): NAGVMQNPRHLVRRRGQEARLRCSPMKGHSHVYWYRQLPEEGLKFMVYLQKENIIDESGMPKERFSAEFPKEGPSILRIQQVVRGDSAAYFCASSPSGNTGELFFGEGSRLTVL.

The chain is built from TRBV3-1 (or the pseudogene TRBV3-2) and TRBJ1-6, with TRBD1 matching over 7 bases. Trimming took 4 bases from V and 9 from J; bases not matched to a gene: 9. CDR3 length: 15 residues. The germline V gene encodes CDR1 LGHDT and CDR2 YNNKEL (reference sequence). CDR3 protein: CASSPEVQGSSPLHF. The CDR3 nucleotides are TGTGCCAGCAGCCCGGAGGTACAGGGGTCTTCACCCCTCCACTTT.

The sample holds one count of this clone. The genes are TRBV3-1 (or the pseudogene TRBV3-2) and TRBJ2-2; D unclear. CDR1 is LGHDT, CDR2 YNNKEL, per germline (reference sequence). V was pared by 4 bases and J by 7 bases, with 7 bases between. The length of the CDR3 is 12 residues. The CDR3 loop reads CASSLSGGELFF. The CDR3 DNA reads as TGTGCCAGCAGCCTATCAGGCGGGGAGCTGTTTTTT.

The V call is TRBV29-1, the J call TRBJ2-7; tentative D call: TRBD1 (6 bases). V was clipped by 4 bases and J by 0 bases, with 7 bases between them. The CDR3 totals 12 residues. From germline, CDR1 is SQVTM and CDR2 ANQGSEA. CDR3 bases: TGCAGCGTTGCAGGGGACTCCTACGAGCAGTACTTC. Amino acids: CSVAGDSYEQYF.

V usage is TRBV7-9 and J usage is TRBJ1-4; TRBD1 matches at 8 bases. Unmatched junction bases numbered 9, after V lost 2 bases and J lost 10 bases. This CDR3 is built from 15 residues. Germline V gene lookup returns CDR1 SEHNR and CDR2 FQNEAQ (reference sequence). In DNA, the CDR3 is TGTGCCAGCAGCTTAAGTGACAGGGGTTTCGGAAAACTGTTTTTT. Residues: CASSLSDRGFGKLFF.

The chain links TRBV3-1 (or the pseudogene TRBV3-2) to TRBJ2-3, with 7 bases identical to TRBD1. V lost 1 base to trimming and J lost 3 bases; unmatched junction nucleotides: 4. The CDR3 is 15 amino acids. In germline, CDR1 is LGHDT, CDR2 YNNKEL (reference sequence). In DNA, the CDR3 is TGTGCCAGCAGCCAAGTTTCAGGGGGTACAGATACGCAGTATTTT. Translated, it gives CASSQVSGGTDTQYF.

The chain carries TRBV18 and TRBJ1-1; unclear D gene. In germline, CDR1 is KGHSH, CDR2 LQKENI. CDR3 length equals 15 residues. V lost 0 bases, J lost 3 bases, and 11 bases lay in between. DNA of the CDR3: TGTGCCAGCTCACCACCAAACGGGATCTACACTGAAGCTTTCTTT. It yields the protein CASSPPNGIYTEAFF.

This clone was observed a single time. V is TRBV5-6 and J is TRBJ1-1; TRBD1 aligns across 7 bases. This CDR3 has 14 residues. CDR1 and CDR2 (germline): SGHDT, YYEEEE. The trim removed 3 bases at V and 3 bases at J, leaving 5 bases unmatched. The CDR3 DNA reads as TGTGCCAGCAGCTCCCGGGACAGATACACTGAAGCTTTCTTT. Encoded protein: CASSSRDRYTEAFF.

The rearrangement links TRBV19 to TRBJ1-3, with D possibly being TRBD1 (5 bases). The CDR3 contains 17 residues. CDR1 is LNHDA and CDR2 is SQIVND in the germline V gene (reference sequence). V shed 1 base and J shed 4 bases, with 17 bases lying between them. The CDR3 DNA reads TGTGCCAGTAGTATAGTGGGAGTTCGGGGGTACGGAAACACCATATATTTT. Translation gives CASSIVGVRGYGNTIYF. The full variable domain, in which reference TRBV19 and TRBJ1-3 provide the parts outside the CDR3, is DGGITQSPKYLFRKEGQNVTLSCEQNLNHDAMYWYRQDPGQGLRLIYYSQIVNDFQKGDIAEGYSVSREKKESFPLTVTSAQKNPTAFYLCASSIVGVRGYGNTIYFGEGSWLTVV.

The J gene is TRBJ1-1, the V gene TRBV6-5; 8 bases match TRBD1. The CDR3 length is 13 residues. Germline CDR1 and CDR2: MNHEY and SVGAGI. Trimming took 6 bases from V and 6 from J; bases not matched to a gene: 6. The CDR3: CASRPRGQAEAFF. The CDR3 bases are TGTGCCAGCAGACCCAGGGGGCAGGCTGAAGCTTTCTTT.

This sequence joins TRBV18 and TRBJ2-1; perhaps TRBD2 as D (5 bases). CDR1 and CDR2 (germline): KGHSH, LQKENI. This CDR3 contains 13 residues. V dropped 2 bases and J dropped 8 bases, with 10 bases sitting between them. The CDR3 sequence: CASSPSGIHEQFF. For the CDR3, the DNA is TGTGCCAGCTCACCATCCGGGATCCATGAGCAGTTCTTC.

V gene TRBV7-7 combines with J gene TRBJ2-1, with 8 bases identical to TRBD1. This CDR3 contains 13 residues. The V and J ends lost 6 bases and 7 bases, in that order; junction bases with no gene match: 5. Germline V gene lookup returns CDR1 SSHAT and CDR2 FNYEAQ (reference sequence). CDR3 in DNA: TGTGCCAGCAGTTTGGACAGGGAAAATGAGCAGTTCTTC. Translated: CASSLDRENEQFF.

The chain recombines TRBV11-2 with TRBJ2-5; tentative D call: TRBD2 (10 bases). The CDR3 spans 20 residues. V was cut by 0 bases and J by 4 bases, with 27 bases left in between. Per the germline V gene, CDR1 is SGHAT and CDR2 is FQNNGV. The CDR3 sequence is CASSLEVGQGIAGGTETQYF. The DNA of the CDR3 is TGTGCCAGCAGCTTAGAGGTAGGACAGGGGATAGCGGGGGGAACAGAGACCCAGTACTTC.

This sequence joins TRBV7-2 and TRBJ2-2; possibly TRBD2 for D (6 bases). The CDR3 has 17 residues. CDR1 and CDR2 (germline): SGHTA, FQGNSA. V gave up 2 bases and J gave up 2 bases, with 15 bases separating them. DNA for the CDR3: TGTGCCAGCAGCTTACCCCCGGGACTGGATAACACCGGGGAGCTGTTTTTT. Translating it yields CASSLPPGLDNTGELFF. Variable domain in full (rest from reference TRBV7-2 and TRBJ2-2): GAGVSQSPSNKVTEKGKDVELRCDPISGHTALYWYRQSLGQGLEFLIYFQGNSAPDKSGLPSDRFSAERTGGSVSTLTIQRTQQEDSAVYLCASSLPPGLDNTGELFFGEGSRLTVL.

This sequence joins TRBV3-1 (or the pseudogene TRBV3-2) and TRBJ1-4; TRBD1 aligns across 7 bases. Germline values: CDR1 LGHDT, CDR2 YNNKEL (reference sequence). The CDR3 loop spans 18 amino acids. V gave up 3 bases and J gave up 3 bases; unmatched junction bases: 13. For the CDR3, the DNA is TGTGCCAGCAGCCATCCGACAGGGACCGTTGGGGCTAATGAAAAACTGTTTTTT. Protein product: CASSHPTGTVGANEKLFF.

J is TRBJ2-5 and V is TRBV19; maybe TRBD2 (6 bases). The CDR3 has 15 residues. V lost 3 bases and J lost 4, with 15 bases in between. Germline V gives CDR1 LNHDA, CDR2 SQIVND (reference sequence). CDR3 coding DNA: TGTGCCAGTAGTATGGGGCCCGGGGGACGAGAGACCCAGTACTTC. Its translation: CASSMGPGGRETQYF.

CDR3 in amino acids: CAIRRDMNTEAFF. CDR3 coding DNA: TGTGCCATCAGGAGGGACATGAACACTGAAGCTTTCTTT. The J gene is TRBJ1-1, the V gene TRBV10-3; perhaps TRBD1 as D (6 bases). The germline V gene has CDR1 ENHRY and CDR2 SYGVKD. The ends were cut back, 6 bases at V and 0 bases at J, with 8 bases in the middle. The CDR3 is made up of 13 amino acids.

The CDR3 DNA reads as TGTGCCAGCAGCACAAACGGGGGGGGTTTGGCAGATACGCAGTATTTT. It translates to CASSTNGGGLADTQYF. This chain joins TRBV11-3 and TRBJ2-3; the match to TRBD2 covers 8 bases. The CDR3 contains 16 residues. The junction had 11 bases not matched to a gene; V was cut back by 5 bases and J by 4 bases. Per germline, CDR1 SGHNT and CDR2 YENEEA.

The V and J genes are TRBV28 and TRBJ1-1; 7 bases are shared with TRBD1. The trim removed 5 bases at V and 4 bases at J, leaving 10 bases unmatched. The CDR3 is 15 amino acids. The germline CDR1 and CDR2 sequences are MDHEN and SYDVKM. CDR3 in DNA: TGTGCCAGCAGTCCCGGACAGGTGGGTGGCACTGAAGCTTTCTTT. It specifies CASSPGQVGGTEAFF. The full variable domain, in which reference TRBV28 and TRBJ1-1 provide the parts outside the CDR3, is DVKVTQSSRYLVKRTGEKVFLECVQDMDHENMFWYRQDPGLGLRLIYFSYDVKMKEKGDIPEGYSVSREKKERFSLILESASTNQTSMYLCASSPGQVGGTEAFFGQGTRLTVV.

The chain is built from TRBV2 and TRBJ1-6; D is unresolved. Germline-derived CDR1 and CDR2 are SNHLY and FYNNEI. Trimming cost V 5 bases and J 11 bases, with 10 bases left between them. The CDR3 length is 12 residues. The CDR3 DNA reads TGTGCCAGCAGTCTTCAGGAAGCACCCCTCCACTTT. It is translated as CASSLQEAPLHF.

The CDR3 sequence: CASSEQGSPYNEQFF. The CDR3 nucleotides are TGTGCCAGCAGCGAACAGGGGAGCCCTTACAATGAGCAGTTCTTC. The chain couples TRBV9 to TRBJ2-1; 7 bases align to TRBD1. Germline V gene lookup returns CDR1 SGDLS and CDR2 YYNGEE. J was trimmed by 4 bases and V by 3 bases; bases with no gene match: 7. The CDR3 spans 15 residues.

V usage is TRBV11-2 and J usage is TRBJ1-4; 10 bases match TRBD1. V lost 4 bases to trimming and J lost 7 bases; unmatched junction nucleotides: 6. The CDR3 spans 15 residues. CDR1 is SGHAT and CDR2 is FQNNGV in the germline V gene. The CDR3 is CASSSWTGGREKLFF. The CDR3 DNA reads TGTGCCAGCAGCTCGTGGACAGGGGGGCGTGAAAAACTGTTTTTT.

In this sample, this clone turned up a few times. The chain is built from TRBV7-8 and TRBJ1-5, with 8 bases aligning to TRBD1. Germline CDR1 and CDR2: SGHVS and FQNEAQ. Trimming took 5 bases from V and 0 from J; bases not matched to a gene: 3. The CDR3 has 15 amino acids. The CDR3, as DNA: TGTGCCAGCAGCCAGACAGGGGCTAGCAATCAGCCCCAGCATTTT. It codes for CASSQTGASNQPQHF.

This rearrangement joins TRBV5-1 to TRBJ2-2; 13 positions match TRBD2. The CDR3 spans 15 residues. The germline gives CDR1 SGHRS, CDR2 YFSETQ. Trimming removed 1 base from V and 6 bases from J; junction bases left unmatched: 0. The chain's CDR3 is CASSLTSGGAGELFF. The CDR3 DNA reads TGCGCCAGCAGCTTGACTAGCGGGGGGGCCGGGGAGCTGTTTTTT.

The chain combines TRBV5-4 with TRBJ1-1; 8 bases are shared with TRBD1. The CDR3 contains 16 residues. CDR1 and CDR2 (germline): SGHNT, YYREEE (reference sequence). Trimming at V came to 3 bases and at J to 1 base, leaving 8 bases not matched to a gene. This chain's CDR3 is CASSSWTGRENTEAFF. The CDR3 bases are TGTGCCAGCAGCTCCTGGACAGGGCGGGAGAACACTGAAGCTTTCTTT.

V and J are TRBV29-1 and TRBJ2-3, with a possible D match to TRBD1 (5 bases). This CDR3 contains 14 residues. The V gene's germline CDR1 is SQVTM and CDR2 ANQGSEA. The V gene lost 4 bases and the J gene lost 3 bases, with 14 bases spanning the gap. CDR3 protein: CSVAGNFRTDTQYF. The DNA for the CDR3 is TGCAGCGTTGCAGGGAATTTTAGGACAGATACGCAGTATTTT.

This chain links TRBV7-9 with TRBJ2-6; no reliable D call. V was cut by 3 bases and J by 4 bases, with 4 bases left in between. The germline V gene encodes CDR1 SEHNR and CDR2 FQNEAQ (reference sequence). The CDR3 has 13 residues. Here the CDR3 reads CASSFPGANVLTF. The CDR3 bases are TGTGCCAGCAGCTTCCCGGGGGCCAACGTCCTGACTTTC.